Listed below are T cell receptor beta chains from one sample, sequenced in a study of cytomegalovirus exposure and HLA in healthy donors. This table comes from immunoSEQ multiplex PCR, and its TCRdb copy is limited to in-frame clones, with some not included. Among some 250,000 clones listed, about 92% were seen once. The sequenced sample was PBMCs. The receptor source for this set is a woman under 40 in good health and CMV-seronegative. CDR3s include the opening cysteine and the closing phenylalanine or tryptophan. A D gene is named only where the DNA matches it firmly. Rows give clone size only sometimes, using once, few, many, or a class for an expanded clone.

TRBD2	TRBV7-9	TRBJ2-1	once	CASSTRLAGVPYNEQFF	TGTGCCAGCAGCACCCGACTAGCGGGAGTACCCTACAATGAGCAGTTCTTC
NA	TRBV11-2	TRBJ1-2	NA	CASSLETFKNYGYTF	TGTGCCAGCAGCTTAGAAACCTTTAAGAACTATGGCTACACCTTC
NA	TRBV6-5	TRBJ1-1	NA	CAGGSEAFF	TGTGCCGGGGGGAGTGAAGCTTTCTTT
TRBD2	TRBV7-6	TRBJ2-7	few	CASSLYVAGAYEQYF	TGTGCCAGCAGCTTATACGTAGCGGGAGCGTACGAGCAGTACTTC
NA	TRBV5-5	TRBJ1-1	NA	CASWDGVGTEAFF	TGTGCCAGCTGGGATGGAGTAGGGACTGAAGCTTTCTTT
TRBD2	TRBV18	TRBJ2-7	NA	CASSPGTSGRSYEQYF	TGTGCCAGCTCACCGGGGACTAGCGGGAGATCCTACGAGCAGTACTTC
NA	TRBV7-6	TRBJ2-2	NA	CASSLVLWGANTGELFF	TGTGCCAGCAGCTTAGTGCTTTGGGGGGCGAACACCGGGGAGCTGTTTTTT
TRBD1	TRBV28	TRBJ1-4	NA	CASSTDRDRDPTNEKLFF	TGTGCCAGCAGTACTGACCGGGACAGGGATCCAACTAATGAAAAACTGTTTTTT
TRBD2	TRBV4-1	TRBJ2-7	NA	CASSQDPASGVTYEQYF	TGCGCCAGCAGCCAAGATCCGGCTAGCGGCGTTACCTACGAGCAGTACTTC
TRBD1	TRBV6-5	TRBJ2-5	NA	CASSRDRGQETQYF	TGTGCCAGCAGCCGAGACAGGGGGCAGGAGACCCAGTACTTC
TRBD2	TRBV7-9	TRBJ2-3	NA	CASSSGLAGGRADTQYF	TGTGCCAGCAGCTCAGGACTAGCGGGAGGGCGGGCAGATACGCAGTATTTT
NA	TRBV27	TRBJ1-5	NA	CASSPQWNQPQHF	TGTGCCAGCAGTCCGCAGTGGAATCAGCCCCAGCATTTT
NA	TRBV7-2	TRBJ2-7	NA	CASSPNRYKGWAYEQYF	TGTGCCAGCAGCCCCAACAGGTACAAGGGCTGGGCCTACGAGCAGTACTTC
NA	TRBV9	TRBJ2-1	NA	CASSTGNEQFF	TGTGCCAGCAGCACGGGCAATGAGCAGTTCTTC
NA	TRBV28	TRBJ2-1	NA	CASSFRNYNEQFF	TGTGCCAGCAGTTTCCGGAACTACAATGAGCAGTTCTTC
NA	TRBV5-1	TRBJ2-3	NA	CASSAKRDTQYF	TGCGCCAGCAGCGCGAAGCGGGATACGCAGTATTTT
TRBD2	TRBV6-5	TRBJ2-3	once	CASTGTSGMGGQYF	TGTGCCAGCACGGGGACTAGCGGCATGGGGGGGCAGTATTTT
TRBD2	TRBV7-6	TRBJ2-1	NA	CASSLFGTSGRNEQFF	TGTGCCAGCAGCTTATTCGGAACTAGCGGGAGAAATGAGCAGTTCTTC
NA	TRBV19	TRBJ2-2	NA	CATSNGLPTGELFF	TGTGCCACCTCCAACGGGCTACCGACCGGGGAGCTGTTTTTT
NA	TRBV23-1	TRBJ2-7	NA	CASIRGGTSYEQYF	TGCGCCAGCATACGTGGCGGCACCTCCTACGAGCAGTACTTC
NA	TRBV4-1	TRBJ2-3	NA	CASSQGPGSTDTQYF	TGCGCCAGCAGCCAAGGGCCGGGATCAACAGATACGCAGTATTTT
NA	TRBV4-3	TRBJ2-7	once	CASSQDPVGGVDLTYYEQYF	TGCGCCAGCAGCCAAGATCCCGTGGGGGGCGTCGATCTGACTTACTACGAGCAGTACTTC
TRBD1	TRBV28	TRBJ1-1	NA	CASSPARTGRAFF	TGTGCCAGCAGTCCCGCCCGGACAGGGAGGGCTTTCTTT
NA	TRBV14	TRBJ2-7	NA	CASSHWDALGEQYF	TGTGCCAGCAGCCACTGGGACGCTTTGGGCGAGCAGTACTTC
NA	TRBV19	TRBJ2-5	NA	CASSIGGRGRDGAQYF	TGTGCCAGTAGTATAGGGGGACGGGGTCGGGATGGGGCCCAGTACTTC
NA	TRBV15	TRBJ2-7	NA	CATSSPDRIYEQYF	TGTGCCACCAGCAGTCCAGACAGGATCTACGAGCAGTACTTC
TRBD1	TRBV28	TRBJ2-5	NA	CASSTPGGPHKETQYF	TGTGCCAGCAGTACGCCAGGGGGCCCGCATAAGGAGACCCAGTACTTC
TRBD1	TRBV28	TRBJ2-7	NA	CASTLRQGAWDEQYF	TGTGCCAGCACCCTCCGACAGGGGGCGTGGGACGAGCAGTACTTC
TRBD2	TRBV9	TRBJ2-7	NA	CASSVVAGGPNEQYF	TGTGCCAGCAGCGTAGTGGCGGGAGGGCCTAACGAGCAGTACTTC
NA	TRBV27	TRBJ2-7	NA	CASSFTTGHEQYF	TGTGCCAGCAGTTTTACAACAGGGCACGAGCAGTACTTC
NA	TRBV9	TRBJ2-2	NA	CASSASRGNTGELFF	TGTGCCAGCAGCGCTTCTAGAGGGAACACCGGGGAGCTGTTTTTT
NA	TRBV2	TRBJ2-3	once	CASSALDTQYF	TGTGCCAGCAGCGCCCTTGATACGCAGTATTTT
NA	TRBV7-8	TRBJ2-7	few	CASSPKDRWPYEQYF	TGTGCCAGCAGCCCAAAAGACAGGTGGCCCTACGAGCAGTACTTC
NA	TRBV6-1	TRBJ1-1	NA	CASSQGLSNTEAFF	TGTGCCAGCAGCCAGGGGCTGTCGAACACTGAAGCTTTCTTT
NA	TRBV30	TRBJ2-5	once	CAWSVHRVGTQYF	TGTGCCTGGAGTGTACACCGAGTGGGGACCCAGTACTTC
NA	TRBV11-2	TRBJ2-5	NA	CASSLRGMRGFGETQYF	TGTGCCAGCAGCTTAAGGGGGATGAGAGGGTTCGGGGAGACCCAGTACTTC
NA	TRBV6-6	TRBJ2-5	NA	CASSYLGGQETQYF	TGTGCCAGCAGTTACCTAGGGGGCCAAGAGACCCAGTACTTC
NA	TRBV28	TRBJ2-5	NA	CASSLGLRGKETQYF	TGTGCCAGCAGTTTAGGTCTCCGGGGAAAAGAGACCCAGTACTTC
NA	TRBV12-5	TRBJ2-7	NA	CASGLVDGPYEQYF	TGTGCTAGTGGTTTGGTGGACGGGCCCTACGAGCAGTACTTC
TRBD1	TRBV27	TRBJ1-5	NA	CASRTGGRDQPQHF	TGTGCCAGCAGGACAGGGGGCCGGGATCAGCCCCAGCATTTT
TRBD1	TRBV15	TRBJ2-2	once	CATSTRQGANTGELFF	TGTGCCACCAGCACCCGACAGGGGGCGAACACCGGGGAGCTGTTTTTT
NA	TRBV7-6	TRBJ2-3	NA	CASSLIGGSYTDTQYF	TGTGCCAGCAGCTTAATCGGGGGCAGTTACACAGATACGCAGTATTTT
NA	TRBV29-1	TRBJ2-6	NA	CSVGGTGANVLTF	TGCAGCGTAGGAGGGACTGGGGCCAACGTCCTGACTTTC
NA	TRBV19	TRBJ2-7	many	CASSTPTGRYEQYF	TGTGCCAGTAGTACCCCGACAGGGAGGTACGAGCAGTACTTC
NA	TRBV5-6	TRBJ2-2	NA	CASTPLATTGLRTGELFF	TGTGCCAGCACCCCTTTAGCTACAACAGGGCTCAGGACCGGGGAGCTGTTTTTT